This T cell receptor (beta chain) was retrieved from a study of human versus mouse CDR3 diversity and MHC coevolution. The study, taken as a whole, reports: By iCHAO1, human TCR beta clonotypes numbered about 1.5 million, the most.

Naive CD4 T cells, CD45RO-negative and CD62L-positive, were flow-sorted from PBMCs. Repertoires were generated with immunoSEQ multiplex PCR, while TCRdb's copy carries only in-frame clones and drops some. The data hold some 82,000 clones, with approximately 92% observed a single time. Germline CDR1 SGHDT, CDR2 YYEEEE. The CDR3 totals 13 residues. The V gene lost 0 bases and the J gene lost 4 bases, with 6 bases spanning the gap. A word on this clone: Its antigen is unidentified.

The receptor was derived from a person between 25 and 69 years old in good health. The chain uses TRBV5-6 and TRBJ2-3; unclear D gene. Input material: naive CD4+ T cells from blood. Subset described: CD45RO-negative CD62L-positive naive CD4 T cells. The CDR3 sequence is CASSLAVADTQYF. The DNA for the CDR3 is TGTGCCAGCAGCTTGGCGGTGGCAGATACGCAGTATTTT.